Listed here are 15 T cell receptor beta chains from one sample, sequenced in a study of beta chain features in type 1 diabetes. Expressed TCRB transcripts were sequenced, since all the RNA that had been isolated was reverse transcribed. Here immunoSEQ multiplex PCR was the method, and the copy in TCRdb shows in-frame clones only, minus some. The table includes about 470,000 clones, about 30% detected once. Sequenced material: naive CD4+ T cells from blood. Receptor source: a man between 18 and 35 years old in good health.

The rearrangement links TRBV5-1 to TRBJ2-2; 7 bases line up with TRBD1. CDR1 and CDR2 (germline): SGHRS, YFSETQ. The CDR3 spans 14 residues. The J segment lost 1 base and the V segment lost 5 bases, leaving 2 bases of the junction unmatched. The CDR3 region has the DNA TGCGCCAGCAGGAGGACAGGGAACACCGGGGAGCTGTTTTTT. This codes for CASRRTGNTGELFF. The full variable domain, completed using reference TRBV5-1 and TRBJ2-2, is KAGVTQTPRYLIKTRGQQVTLSCSPISGHRSVSWYQQTPGQGLQFLFEYFSETQRNKGNFPGRFSGRQFSNSRSEMNVSTLELGDSALYLCASRRTGNTGELFFGEGSRLTVL.

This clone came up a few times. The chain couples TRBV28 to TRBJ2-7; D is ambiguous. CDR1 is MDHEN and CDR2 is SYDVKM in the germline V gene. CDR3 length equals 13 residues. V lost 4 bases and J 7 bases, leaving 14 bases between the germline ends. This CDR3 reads CASSSSQVEEQYF. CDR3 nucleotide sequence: TGTGCCAGCAGTTCCTCTCAGGTCGAAGAGCAGTACTTC. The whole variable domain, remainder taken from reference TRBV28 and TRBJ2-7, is DVKVTQSSRYLVKRTGEKVFLECVQDMDHENMFWYRQDPGLGLRLIYFSYDVKMKEKGDIPEGYSVSREKKERFSLILESASTNQTSMYLCASSSSQVEEQYFGPGTRLTVT.

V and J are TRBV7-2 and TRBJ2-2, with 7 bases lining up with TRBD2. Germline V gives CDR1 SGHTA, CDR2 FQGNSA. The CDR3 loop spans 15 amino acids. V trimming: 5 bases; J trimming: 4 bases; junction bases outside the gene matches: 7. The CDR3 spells CASSPGGYFTGELFF. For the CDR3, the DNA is TGTGCCAGCAGCCCCGGGGGGTATTTCACCGGGGAGCTGTTTTTT.

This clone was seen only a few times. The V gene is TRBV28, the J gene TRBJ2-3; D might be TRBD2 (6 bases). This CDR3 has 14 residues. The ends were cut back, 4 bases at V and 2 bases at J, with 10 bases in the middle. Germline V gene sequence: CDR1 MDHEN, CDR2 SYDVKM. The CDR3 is CASSSRDSTDTQYF. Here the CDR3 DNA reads TGTGCCAGCAGTTCGCGGGATTCCACAGATACGCAGTATTTT.

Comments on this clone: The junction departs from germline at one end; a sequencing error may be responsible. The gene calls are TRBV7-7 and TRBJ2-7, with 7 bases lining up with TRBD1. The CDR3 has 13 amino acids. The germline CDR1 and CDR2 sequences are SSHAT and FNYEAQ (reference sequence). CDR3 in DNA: TGTGCTAGCAGCCGACAGGGTGGGAGCGAGCAGTACTTC. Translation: CASSRQGGSEQYF. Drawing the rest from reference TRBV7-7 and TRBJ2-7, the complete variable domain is GAGVSQSPRYKVTKRGQDVTLRCDPISSHATLYWYQQALGQGPEFLTYFNYEAQPDKSGLPSDRFSAERPEGSISTLTIQRTEQRDSAMYRCASSRQGGSEQYFGPGTRLTVT.

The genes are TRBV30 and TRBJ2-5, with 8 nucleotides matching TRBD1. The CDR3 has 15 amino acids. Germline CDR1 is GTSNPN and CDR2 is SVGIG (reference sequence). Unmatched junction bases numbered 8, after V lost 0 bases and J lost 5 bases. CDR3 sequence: CAWSVTGRGPETQYF. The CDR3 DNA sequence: TGTGCCTGGAGTGTGACGGGCAGGGGGCCGGAGACCCAGTACTTC.

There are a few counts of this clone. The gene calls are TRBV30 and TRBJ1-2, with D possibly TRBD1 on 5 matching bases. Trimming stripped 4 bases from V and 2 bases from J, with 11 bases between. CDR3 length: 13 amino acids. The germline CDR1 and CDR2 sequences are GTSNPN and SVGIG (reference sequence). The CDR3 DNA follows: TGTGCCTGGACCGGCGACAGAAACTATGGCTACACCTTC. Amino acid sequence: CAWTGDRNYGYTF.

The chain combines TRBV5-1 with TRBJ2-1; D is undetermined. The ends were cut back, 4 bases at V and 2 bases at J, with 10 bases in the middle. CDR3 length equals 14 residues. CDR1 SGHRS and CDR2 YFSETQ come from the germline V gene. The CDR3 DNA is TGCGCCAGCAGCCCCGTCGAGCCCTACAATGAGCAGTTCTTC. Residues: CASSPVEPYNEQFF.

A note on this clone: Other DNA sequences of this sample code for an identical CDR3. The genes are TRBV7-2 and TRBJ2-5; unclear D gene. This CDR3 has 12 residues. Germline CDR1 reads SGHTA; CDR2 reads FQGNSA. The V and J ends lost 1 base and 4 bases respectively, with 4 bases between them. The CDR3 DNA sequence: TGTGCCAGCAGCTTAGTGCGAGAGACCCAGTACTTC. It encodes CASSLVRETQYF.

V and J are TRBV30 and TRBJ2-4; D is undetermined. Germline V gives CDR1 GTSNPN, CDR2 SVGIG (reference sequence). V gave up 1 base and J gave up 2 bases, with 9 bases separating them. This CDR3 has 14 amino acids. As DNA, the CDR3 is TGTGCCTGGAGTGGAAGGACCCCCAAAAACATTCAGTACTTC. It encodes CAWSGRTPKNIQYF.

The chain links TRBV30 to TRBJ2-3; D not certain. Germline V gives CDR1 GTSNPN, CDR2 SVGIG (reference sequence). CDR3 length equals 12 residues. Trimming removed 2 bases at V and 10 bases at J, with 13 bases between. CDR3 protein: CAWSLTEEAQYF. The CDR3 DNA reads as TGTGCCTGGAGTCTCACCGAAGAGGCGCAGTATTTT.

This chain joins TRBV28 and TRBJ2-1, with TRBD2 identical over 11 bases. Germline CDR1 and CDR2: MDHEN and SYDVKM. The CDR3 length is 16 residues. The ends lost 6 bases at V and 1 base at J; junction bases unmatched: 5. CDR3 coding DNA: TGTGCCAGCAGCCCTACTAGCGGGAGATCCTACAATGAGCAGTTCTTC. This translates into CASSPTSGRSYNEQFF.

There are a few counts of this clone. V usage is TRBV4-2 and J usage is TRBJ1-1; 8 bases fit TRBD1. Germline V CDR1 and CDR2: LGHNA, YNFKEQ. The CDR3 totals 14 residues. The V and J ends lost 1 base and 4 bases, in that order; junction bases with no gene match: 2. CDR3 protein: CASSQGQGSTEAFF. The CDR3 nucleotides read TGTGCCAGCAGCCAAGGACAGGGGAGCACTGAAGCTTTCTTT.

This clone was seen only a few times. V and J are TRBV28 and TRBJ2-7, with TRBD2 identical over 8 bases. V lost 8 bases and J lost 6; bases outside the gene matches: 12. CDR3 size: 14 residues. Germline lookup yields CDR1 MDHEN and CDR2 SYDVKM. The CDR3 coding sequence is TGTGCCAGCCTTGGTAGCGGGACTCGGGTCGAGCAGTACTTC. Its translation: CASLGSGTRVEQYF.

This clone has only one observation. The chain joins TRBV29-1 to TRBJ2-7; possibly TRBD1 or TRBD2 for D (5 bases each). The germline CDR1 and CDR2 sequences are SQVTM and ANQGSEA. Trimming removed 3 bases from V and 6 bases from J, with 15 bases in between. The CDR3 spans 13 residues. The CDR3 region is CSVDSGRVGEQYF. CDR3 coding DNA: TGCAGCGTTGATTCAGGGCGGGTTGGCGAGCAGTACTTC.